The source of this TCR beta chain is a study of cytomegalovirus exposure and HLA in healthy donors. For the study at large: An early release of data contained 75 million to 90 million unique TCRs, which came from HLA-typed donors. Study outcomes and limitations: A later analysis linked a missense DCLRE1C variant to TCR beta V- and J-gene trimming. Through in vitro validation, a few CMV-associated chains were shown to be specific for CMV antigens.

As for this clone: Its antigen is as yet unknown.

Participants comprised healthy donors of bone marrow. The CDR3 is made up of 14 amino acids. With V trimmed by 6 bases and J by 14 bases, 11 bases remained unmatched. Germline-derived CDR1 and CDR2 are SGHVS and FQNEAQ. PCR primers comprised 60 Vbeta and 13 Jbeta primers. Clones were sequenced by immunoSEQ multiplex PCR, and TCRdb holds only the in-frame ones, with some missing. The table shows about 130,000 clones, with approximately 84% occurring only once. The chain recombines TRBV7-8 with TRBJ1-6; 9 bases fit TRBD1. The sample was PBMCs. The sequence was obtained from a man between 18 and 35 years old in good health and CMV-seropositive. The DNA for the CDR3 is TGTGCCAGCAGGTCCGGGACAGGGACGTTCACCCTCCACTTT. Translating it yields CASRSGTGTFTLHF. The variable domain in full, with the rest retrieved from reference TRBV7-8 and TRBJ1-6, is GAGVSQSPRYKVAKRGQDVALRCDPISGHVSLFWYQQALGQGPEFLTYFQNEAQLDKSGLPSDRFFAERPEGSVSTLKIQRTQQEDSAVYLCASRSGTGTFTLHFGNGTRLTVT.